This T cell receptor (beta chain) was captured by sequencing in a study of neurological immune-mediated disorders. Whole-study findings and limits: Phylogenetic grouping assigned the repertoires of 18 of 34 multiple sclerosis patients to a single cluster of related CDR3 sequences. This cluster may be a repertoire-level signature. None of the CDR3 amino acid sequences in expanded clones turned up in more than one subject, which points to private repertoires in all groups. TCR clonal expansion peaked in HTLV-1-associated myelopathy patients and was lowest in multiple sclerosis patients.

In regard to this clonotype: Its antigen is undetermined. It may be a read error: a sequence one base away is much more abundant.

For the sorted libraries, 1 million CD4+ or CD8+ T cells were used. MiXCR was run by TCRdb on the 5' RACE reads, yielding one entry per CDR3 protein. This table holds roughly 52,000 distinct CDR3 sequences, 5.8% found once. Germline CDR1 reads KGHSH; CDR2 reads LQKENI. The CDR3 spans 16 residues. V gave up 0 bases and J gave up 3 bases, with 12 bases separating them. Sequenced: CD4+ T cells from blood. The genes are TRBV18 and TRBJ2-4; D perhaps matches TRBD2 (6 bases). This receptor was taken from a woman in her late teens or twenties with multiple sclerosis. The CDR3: CASSPPGRLVKNIQYF. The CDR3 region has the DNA TGTGCCAGCTCACCACCGGGCAGACTAGTCAAAAACATTCAGTACTTC.